These 17 T cell receptor beta chains were sequenced from one sample in a study of breast tumors, draining lymph nodes, adjacent tissues. Via MiXCR, TCRdb re-called the multiplex PCR reads, giving one row per CDR3 protein. The sample shows approximately 150,000 distinct CDR3 sequences, approximately 33% of them seen only once. Axillary draining lymph nodes of breast cancer patients supplied the node samples. Sequenced material: axillary lymph node tissue. The origin of the receptors is a female donor with breast cancer. Some clones in this sample may be carry-over from other donors' samples.

This clonotype was counted ten times or more. This chain joins TRBV5-8 and TRBJ2-5; D not resolved. Per the germline V gene, CDR1 is SGHTS and CDR2 is YDEGEE. V lost 7 bases, J lost 2 bases, and 12 bases lay in between. The CDR3 spans 13 residues. CDR3 in DNA: TGTGCCAGCTCCCGGGCCATACAAGAGACCCAGTACTTC. The encoded protein is CASSRAIQETQYF.

Concerning this clonotype itself: With a much larger clone just one base away, this may be a read error. The chain links TRBV30 to TRBJ1-5; no definite D call. CDR3 length equals 13 residues. CDR1 GTSNPN and CDR2 SVGIG come from the germline V gene (reference sequence). The V gene lost 1 base and the J gene lost 6 bases, with 10 bases spanning the gap. The CDR3 is CAWSGEESQPQHF. CDR3 nucleotides: TGTGCCTGGAGTGGGGAGGAGTCTCAGCCCCAGCATTTT.

Regarding this clonotype: This may be a read error: a much more frequent sequence differs by one nucleotide. This chain connects TRBV18 to TRBJ2-2, with D possibly being TRBD1 (6 bases). Germline CDR1 is KGHSH and CDR2 is LQKENI. Trimming stripped 7 bases from V and 5 bases from J, with 20 bases between. This CDR3 region has 16 residues. The CDR3 sequence is CASLPYAGERTGELFF. The CDR3 DNA reads TGTGCCAGCTTACCCTATGCAGGGGAGAGGACCGGGGAGCTGTTTTTT.

The chain links TRBV5-6 to TRBJ2-7; 7 positions agree with TRBD2. This CDR3 region has 15 residues. Germline V gene sequence: CDR1 SGHDT, CDR2 YYEEEE. V dropped 7 bases and J dropped 3; count of bases not matched to a gene: 13. The CDR3 bases are TGTGCCAGCCCCCGCCCCGGCGGGGGTGGCTACGAGCAGTACTTC. Translating gives CASPRPGGGGYEQYF.

With regard to this clonotype: Given a much more abundant clone one base away, this may be a read error. This chain joins TRBV7-1 and TRBJ2-7, with D unresolved. TRBV7-1 has ORF status, its function being uncertain. CDR3 length: 11 residues. The CDR3 protein is CASSRGSERYF. In nucleotides, the CDR3 is TGTGCCAGCAGCCGAGGATCCGAGCGGTACTTC.

As for this clonotype: A much larger clone lies one base from this, so it may be a read error. CDR3 region: CASSWSGELFF. The CDR3 DNA is TGTGCCAGCAGCTGGTCCGGGGAGCTGTTTTTT. V is TRBV5-6 and J is TRBJ2-2, with D unclear. Trimming pared 3 bases from V and 6 bases from J, leaving 3 bases between. The germline CDR1 and CDR2 sequences are SGHDT and YYEEEE. The CDR3 runs 11 residues.

Many counts were recorded for this clonotype. The chain combines TRBV10-2 with TRBJ2-2, with D perhaps TRBD1 (6 bases). CDR3 length equals 13 residues. V was shortened by 3 bases and J by 6 bases, with 8 bases between the two germline ends. The germline V gene encodes CDR1 WSHSY and CDR2 SAAADI. CDR3 protein: CASSEQGPGELFF. DNA for the CDR3: TGCGCCAGCAGTGAACAGGGTCCCGGGGAGCTGTTTTTT.

J is TRBJ1-2 and V is TRBV5-1; D is unresolved. Germline values: CDR1 SGHRS, CDR2 YFSETQ. The CDR3 length is 13 residues. Trimming shortened V by 0 bases and J by 6 bases, and 9 bases separated the two germline ends. As DNA, the CDR3 is TGCGCCAGCAGCTTGGCAACAGCGAATGGCTACACCTTC. It codes for CASSLATANGYTF.

This clonotype occurred many times. The CDR3 reads CASRKTPGTDGHEQYF. The CDR3 DNA reads as TGTGCCAGTAGAAAAACCCCCGGGACAGACGGCCACGAGCAGTACTTC. The chain recombines TRBV6-5 with TRBJ2-7, with 7 bases lining up with TRBD1. The CDR3 contains 16 residues. V lost 9 bases, J lost 5 bases, and 19 bases stayed unmatched. Per germline, CDR1 MNHEY and CDR2 SVGAGI.

About this clonotype itself: The CDR3 does not close with the conserved phenylalanine or tryptophan, likely indicating a read error. No DNA is shown, since the ends of the CDR3 on it are uncertain; the CDR3 is the one TCRdb lists. The V gene is TRBV7-2, the J gene TRBJ2-7; no DNA check was done on the table's D call, TRBD1. The CDR3 is 12 amino acids long, termini counted. Germline loops: CDR1 SGHTA, CDR2 FQGNSA. CDR3 in amino acids: CASSQRGYERYL.

As regards this clonotype: This may be a read error, as it is one base from a much larger clone. CDR3 nucleotides: TGTGCCTGGAGTGCTAGGATCGATGAGCAGTTCTTC. Its protein product is CAWSARIDEQFF. The chain uses TRBV30 and TRBJ2-1; D is unresolved. Trimming took 1 base from V and 8 from J, leaving 9 bases between them. Germline assignment: CDR1 GTSNPN and CDR2 SVGIG (reference sequence). The CDR3 length is 12 residues.

This clonotype was seen a handful of times. Possible read error: a much larger clone is one base away. V usage is TRBV20-1 and J usage is TRBJ2-7, with TRBD1 matching over 10 bases. The CDR3 sequence is 13 residues long. Germline V lookup: CDR1 DFQATT, CDR2 SNEGSKA (reference sequence). The junction had 11 bases not matched to a gene; V was cut back by 6 bases and J by 9 bases. CDR3 amino acids: CSALGQGSGAQYF. CDR3 coding DNA: TGCAGTGCCCTGGGACAGGGGTCCGGCGCGCAGTACTTC.

This chain uses TRBV5-1 with TRBJ2-6, with D maybe TRBD1 (5 bases). This CDR3 comprises 15 residues. CDR1 and CDR2 (germline): SGHRS, YFSETQ. Trimming removed 2 bases at V and 4 bases at J, with 10 bases between. CDR3: CASSFLRTGANVLTF. In DNA, the CDR3 is TGCGCCAGCAGCTTTCTCCGGACAGGGGCCAACGTCCTGACTTTC.

This sequence joins TRBV10-3 and TRBJ2-1, with 12 bases fitting TRBD2. The CDR3 contains 18 residues. The germline V gene encodes CDR1 ENHRY and CDR2 SYGVKD. After removal of 4 bases from V and 2 bases from J, the junction contained 9 bases not matched to a gene. CDR3 protein: CAISAASGGAITYNEQFF. For the CDR3, the DNA is TGTGCCATCAGTGCGGCTAGCGGGGGGGCCATCACCTACAATGAGCAGTTCTTC.

The genes are TRBV12-3 or TRBV12-4 and TRBJ2-6; D remains unclear. The CDR3 extends over 15 amino acids. Trimming cost V 6 bases and J 5 bases, with 14 bases left between them. CDR3 loop: CASSFGPSRANVLTF. The CDR3 coding sequence is TGTGCCAGCAGCTTCGGACCATCTCGGGCCAACGTCCTGACTTTC.

This clonotype was picked up many times. The chain joins TRBV6-4 to TRBJ2-1, with D maybe TRBD2 (5 bases). V lost 0 bases and J lost 1, with 13 bases in between. The germline gives CDR1 MRHNA, CDR2 SNTAGT. The CDR3 sequence is 17 residues long. Here the CDR3 DNA reads TGTGCCAGCAGTGACTCTGTAGCGCTTTGGTCCTACAATGAGCAGTTCTTC. Residues: CASSDSVALWSYNEQFF.

This clonotype was counted many times. This chain joins TRBV9 and TRBJ2-1; D ambiguous. Deletions cut 0 bases from V and 0 bases from J, with 7 bases between. The V gene's germline CDR1 is SGDLS and CDR2 YYNGEE. This CDR3 has 15 residues. The CDR3 DNA reads TGTGCCAGCAGCGTAGCAGCGAGCTCCTACAATGAGCAGTTCTTC. Its translation is CASSVAASSYNEQFF.